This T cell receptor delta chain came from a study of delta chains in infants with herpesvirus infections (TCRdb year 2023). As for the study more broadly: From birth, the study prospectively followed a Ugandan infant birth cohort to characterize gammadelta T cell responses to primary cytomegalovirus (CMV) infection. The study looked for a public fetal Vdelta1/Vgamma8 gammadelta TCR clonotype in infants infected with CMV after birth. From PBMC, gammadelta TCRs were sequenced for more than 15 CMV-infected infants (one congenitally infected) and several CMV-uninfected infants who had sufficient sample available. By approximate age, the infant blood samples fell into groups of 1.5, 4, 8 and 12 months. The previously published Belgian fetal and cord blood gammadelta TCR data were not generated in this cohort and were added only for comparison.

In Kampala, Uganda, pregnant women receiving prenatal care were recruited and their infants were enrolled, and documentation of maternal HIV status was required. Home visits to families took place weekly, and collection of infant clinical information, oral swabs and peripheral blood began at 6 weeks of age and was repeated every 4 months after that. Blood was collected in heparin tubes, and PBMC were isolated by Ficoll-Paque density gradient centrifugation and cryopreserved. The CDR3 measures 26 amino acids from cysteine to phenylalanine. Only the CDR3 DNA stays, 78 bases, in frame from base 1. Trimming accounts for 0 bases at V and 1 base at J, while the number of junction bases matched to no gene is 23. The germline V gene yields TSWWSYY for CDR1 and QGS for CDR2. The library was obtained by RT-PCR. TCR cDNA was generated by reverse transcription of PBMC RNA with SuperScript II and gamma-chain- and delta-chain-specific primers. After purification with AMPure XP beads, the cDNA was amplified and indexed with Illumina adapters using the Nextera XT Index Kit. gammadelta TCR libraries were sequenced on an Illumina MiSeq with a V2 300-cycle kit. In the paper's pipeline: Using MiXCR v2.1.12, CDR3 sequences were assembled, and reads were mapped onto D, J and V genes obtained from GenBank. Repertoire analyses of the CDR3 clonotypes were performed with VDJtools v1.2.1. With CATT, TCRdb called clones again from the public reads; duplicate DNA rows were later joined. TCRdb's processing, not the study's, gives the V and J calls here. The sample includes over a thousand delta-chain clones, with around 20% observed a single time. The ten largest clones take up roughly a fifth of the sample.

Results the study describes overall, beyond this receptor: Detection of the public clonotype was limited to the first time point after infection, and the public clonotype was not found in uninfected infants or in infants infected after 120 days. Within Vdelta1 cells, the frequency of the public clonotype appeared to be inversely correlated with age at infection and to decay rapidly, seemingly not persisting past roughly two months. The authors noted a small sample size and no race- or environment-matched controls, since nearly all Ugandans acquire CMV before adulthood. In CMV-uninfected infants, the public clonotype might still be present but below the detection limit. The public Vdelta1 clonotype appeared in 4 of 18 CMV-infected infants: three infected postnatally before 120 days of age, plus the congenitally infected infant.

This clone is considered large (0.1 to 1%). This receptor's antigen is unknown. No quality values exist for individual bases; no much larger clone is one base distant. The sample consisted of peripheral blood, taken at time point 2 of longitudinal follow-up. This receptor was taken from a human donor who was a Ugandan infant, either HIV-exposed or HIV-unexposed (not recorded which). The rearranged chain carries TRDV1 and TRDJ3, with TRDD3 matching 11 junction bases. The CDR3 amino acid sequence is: CALGELPLPSQWWGIRGSWDTRQMFF. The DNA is TGTGCTCTTGGGGAACTACCCCTTCCCAGTCAGTGGTGGGGGATACGCGGTTCCTGGGACACCCGACAGATGTTTTTC.